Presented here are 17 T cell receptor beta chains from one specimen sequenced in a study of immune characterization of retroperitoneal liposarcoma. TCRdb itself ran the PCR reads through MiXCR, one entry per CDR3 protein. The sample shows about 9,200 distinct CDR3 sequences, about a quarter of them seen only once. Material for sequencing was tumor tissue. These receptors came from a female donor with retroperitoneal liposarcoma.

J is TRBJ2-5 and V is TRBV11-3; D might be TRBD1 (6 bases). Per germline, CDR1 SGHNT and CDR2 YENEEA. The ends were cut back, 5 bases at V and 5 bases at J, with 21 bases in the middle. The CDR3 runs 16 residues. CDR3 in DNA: TGTGCCAGCAGCCGAGGGACAACAGCAAAAGAGGAGACCCAGTACTTC. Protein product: CASSRGTTAKEETQYF.

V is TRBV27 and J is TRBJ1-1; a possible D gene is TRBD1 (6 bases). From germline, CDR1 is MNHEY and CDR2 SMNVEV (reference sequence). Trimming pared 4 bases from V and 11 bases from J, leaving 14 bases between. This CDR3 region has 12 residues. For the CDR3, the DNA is TGTGCCAGCAGTTCTACTACAGGGTTGGCTTTCTTT. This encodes CASSSTTGLAFF.

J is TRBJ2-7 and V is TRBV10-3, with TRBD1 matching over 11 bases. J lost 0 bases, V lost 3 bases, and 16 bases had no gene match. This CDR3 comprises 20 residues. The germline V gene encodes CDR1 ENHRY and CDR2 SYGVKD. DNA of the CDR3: TGTGCCATCAGTGACAGTTCAGGAGGACAGGGGGCACCTAGCTCCTACGAGCAGTACTTC. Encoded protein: CAISDSSGGQGAPSSYEQYF.

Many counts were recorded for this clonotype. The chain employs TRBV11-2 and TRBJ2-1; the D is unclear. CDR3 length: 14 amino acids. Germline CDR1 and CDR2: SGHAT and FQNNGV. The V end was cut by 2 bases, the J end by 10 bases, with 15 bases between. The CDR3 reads CASSLMPDAYEQFF. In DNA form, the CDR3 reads TGTGCCAGCAGCTTAATGCCGGACGCCTACGAGCAGTTCTTC.

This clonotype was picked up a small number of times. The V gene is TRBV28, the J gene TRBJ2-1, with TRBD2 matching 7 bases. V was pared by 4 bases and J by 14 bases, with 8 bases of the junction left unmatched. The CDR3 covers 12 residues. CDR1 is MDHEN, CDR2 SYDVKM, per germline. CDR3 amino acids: CASSSSPGREFF. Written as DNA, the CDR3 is TGTGCCAGCAGTTCAAGTCCAGGGAGGGAGTTCTTC. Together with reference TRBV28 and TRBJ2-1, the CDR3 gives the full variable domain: DVKVTQSSRYLVKRTGEKVFLECVQDMDHENMFWYRQDPGLGLRLIYFSYDVKMKEKGDIPEGYSVSREKKERFSLILESASTNQTSMYLCASSSSPGREFFGPGTRLTVL.

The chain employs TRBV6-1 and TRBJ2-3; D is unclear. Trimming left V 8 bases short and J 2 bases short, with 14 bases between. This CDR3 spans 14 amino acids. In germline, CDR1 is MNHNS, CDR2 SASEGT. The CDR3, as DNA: TGTGCCAGCTTCCCCCGTGGGTTCACAGATACGCAGTATTTT. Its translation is CASFPRGFTDTQYF.

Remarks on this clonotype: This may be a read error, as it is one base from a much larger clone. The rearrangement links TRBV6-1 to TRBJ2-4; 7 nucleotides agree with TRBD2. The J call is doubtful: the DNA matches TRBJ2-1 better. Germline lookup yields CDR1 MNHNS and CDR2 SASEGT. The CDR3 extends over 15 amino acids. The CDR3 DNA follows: TGTGCCAGCAGTATGAGCGGGGATGCCAAAAACATTCAGTTCTTC. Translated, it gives CASSMSGDAKNIQFF.

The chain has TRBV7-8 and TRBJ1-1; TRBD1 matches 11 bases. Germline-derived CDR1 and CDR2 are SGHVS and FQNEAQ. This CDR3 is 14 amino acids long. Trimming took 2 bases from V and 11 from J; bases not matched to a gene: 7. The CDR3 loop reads CASSLSGTGGKAFF. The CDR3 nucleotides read TGTGCCAGCAGCTTATCGGGGACAGGGGGAAAGGCTTTCTTT.

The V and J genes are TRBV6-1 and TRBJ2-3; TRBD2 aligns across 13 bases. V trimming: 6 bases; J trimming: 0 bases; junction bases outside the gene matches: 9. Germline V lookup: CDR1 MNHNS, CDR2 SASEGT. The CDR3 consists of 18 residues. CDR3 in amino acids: CASRPGLAGALSTDTQYF. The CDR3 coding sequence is TGTGCCAGCAGACCTGGACTAGCGGGGGCCCTTAGCACAGATACGCAGTATTTT.

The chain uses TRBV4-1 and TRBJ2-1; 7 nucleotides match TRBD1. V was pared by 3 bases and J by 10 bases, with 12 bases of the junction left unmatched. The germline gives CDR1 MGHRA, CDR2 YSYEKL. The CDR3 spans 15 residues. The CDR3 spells CASSHTATGWDEQFF. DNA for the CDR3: TGCGCCAGCAGCCATACCGCGACAGGGTGGGACGAGCAGTTCTTC.

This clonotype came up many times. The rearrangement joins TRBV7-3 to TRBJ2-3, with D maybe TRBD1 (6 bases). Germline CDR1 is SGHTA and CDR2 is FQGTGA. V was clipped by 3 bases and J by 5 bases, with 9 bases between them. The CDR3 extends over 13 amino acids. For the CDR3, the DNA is TGTGCCAGCAGCTTCCAGGGACAAGATACGCAGTATTTT. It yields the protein CASSFQGQDTQYF. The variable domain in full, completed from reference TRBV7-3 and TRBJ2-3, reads GAGVSQTPSNKVTEKGKYVELRCDPISGHTALYWYRQSLGQGPEFLIYFQGTGAADDSGLPNDRFFAVRPEGSVSTLKIQRTERGDSAVYLCASSFQGQDTQYFGPGTRLTVL.

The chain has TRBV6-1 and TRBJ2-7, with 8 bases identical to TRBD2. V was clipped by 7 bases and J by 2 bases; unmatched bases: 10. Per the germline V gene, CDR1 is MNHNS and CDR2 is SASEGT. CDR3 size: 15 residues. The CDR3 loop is CASTREGEWTYEQYF. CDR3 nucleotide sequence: TGTGCCAGCACTCGGGAGGGGGAGTGGACCTACGAGCAGTACTTC.

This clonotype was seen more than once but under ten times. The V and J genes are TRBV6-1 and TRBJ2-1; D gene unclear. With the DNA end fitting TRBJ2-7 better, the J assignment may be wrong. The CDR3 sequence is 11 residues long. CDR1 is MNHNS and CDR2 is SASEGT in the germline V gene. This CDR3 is CASTDFNEQYF. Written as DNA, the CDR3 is TGTGCCAGCACCGATTTTAACGAGCAGTACTTC.

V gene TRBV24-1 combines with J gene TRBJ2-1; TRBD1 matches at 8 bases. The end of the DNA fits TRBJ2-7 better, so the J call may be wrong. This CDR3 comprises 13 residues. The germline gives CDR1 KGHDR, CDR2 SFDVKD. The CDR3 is CATSDFSGTGQYF. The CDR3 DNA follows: TGTGCCACCAGTGATTTCTCCGGGACAGGGCAGTACTTC.

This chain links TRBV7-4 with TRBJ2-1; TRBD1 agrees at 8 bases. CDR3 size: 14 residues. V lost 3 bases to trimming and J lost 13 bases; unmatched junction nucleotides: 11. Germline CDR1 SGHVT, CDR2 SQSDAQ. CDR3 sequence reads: CASSFGQGQETQFF. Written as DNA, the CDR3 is TGTGCCAGCAGCTTCGGACAGGGCCAAGAGACCCAGTTCTTC.

In nucleotides, the CDR3 is TGTGCCAGCCCCCCAGGACTAGCCAAAAACATTCAGTACTTC. As protein: CASPPGLAKNIQYF. The chain employs TRBV6-5 and TRBJ2-4; D perhaps matches TRBD2 (5 bases). CDR3 length: 14 amino acids. CDR1 is MNHEY, CDR2 SVGAGI, per germline. V was trimmed by 8 bases and J by 0 bases, leaving 11 bases between them.

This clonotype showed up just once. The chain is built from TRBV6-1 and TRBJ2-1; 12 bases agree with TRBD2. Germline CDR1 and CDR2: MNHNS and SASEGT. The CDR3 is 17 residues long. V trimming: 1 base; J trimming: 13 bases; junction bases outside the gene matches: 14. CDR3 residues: CASSEELAGGTSETQFF. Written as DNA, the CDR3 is TGTGCCAGCAGTGAAGAACTAGCGGGGGGCACAAGTGAGACCCAGTTCTTC.